The following is a T cell receptor (beta chain) sequence with its context. The table lists this clonotype with many counts. The antigen this receptor binds is unknown. Base qualities were left out, and no much larger clone turns up one base away. This sample is part of a study of CD8+CD57+ T cells in acquired aplastic anemia (dated by TCRdb to the late 2010s). At the level of the whole study: DNA extracted from sorted CD4+ and CD8+ cells had a mean of about 3.3 ug, with a range of 0.2 to 27.4 ug. CD8+CD57+ expansion was defined as a frequency above the mean frequency observed in healthy subjects. General conclusions and limits of the study: Although twenty-nine CD8+ CDR3 sequences were shared by patients and controls, these sequences appeared highly expressed in patients and within the immunodominant clones of patients. Patients and healthy controls showed no significant difference in CD8+ Simpson's diversity (P=0.060).

The CDR3 spans 13 residues, from the cysteine through the phenylalanine. The read is trimmed to its CDR3 DNA, 39 bases read in frame from base 1. The germline V gene yields MNHNS for CDR1 and SASEGT for CDR2. At the junction V is shortened by 5 bases and J by 9 bases, with 14 bases in between. Expansion of CD8+CD57+ cells had been shown by flow cytometry in the patients chosen for sequencing. Severe acquired aplastic anemia was diagnosed in all patients according to International Study of Aplastic Anemia and Agranulocytosis and Camitta criteria. At the time blood was sampled, none of the patients had received any therapy. In the study, sorted CD4+ and CD8+ blood T cells from patients with severe aplastic anemia and from healthy subjects underwent deep sequencing of TCR repertoires. Patients were enrolled in the USA under clinicaltrials.gov protocols 00001620, 01623167, 00001397, 00071045, 00081523 and 00961064. Ficoll-Paque density gradient centrifugation was used to isolate peripheral blood mononuclear cells. Before DNA extraction, CD4+ and CD8+ T cells were sorted by FACS or by magnetic beads.

TCR beta VDJ combination and CDR3 sequence profiling used genomic DNA as the template. TCR repertoire sequencing was run on an Illumina HiSeq 2000. From the authors' description of their analysis: TRBV/TRBJ rearrangement plots, CDR3 size and DJ length profiles, and Simpson's diversity index were used to assess repertoires. The most abundant DNA sequence in the deep sequencing data was defined as the immunodominant clone. CDR3 amino acid sequences were checked for sharing between subjects and were compared against published repertoires and the VDJdb database. TCRdb's own reprocessing of the public reads used fastp at Q25 and MiXCR and kept productive beta chains. Each CDR3 protein appears once, grouped with its most common genes and DNA. Here the V and J calls rest on TCRdb's processing, not on the authors' analysis. Recorded for this sample are about half a million distinct CDR3 sequences; less than 35% of them occurred a single time. 0.82% of the sample belongs to the ten largest clones.

Material for sequencing was sorted CD4+, CD8+, or CD8+CD57+ T cells (not recorded which) from PBMCs. The source of this sequence is a human donor with aplastic anemia. Here the chain combines TRBV6-1 and TRBJ2-1, with no confidently assigned D gene. CDR3 protein: CASSLSFGSEQFF. In nucleotide form, the sequence is TGTGCCAGCAGTCTATCGTTCGGGTCTGAGCAGTTCTTC.